These T cell receptor beta chains were read from a single sample in a study of shared clonotypes between healthy human individuals. The method was immunoSEQ multiplex PCR; TCRdb's version includes in-frame clones alone and lacks a portion of them. Found here are under 1 million clones, 96% of them singletons; the top ten hold over 0.2%. Source material: naive CD8+ T cells sorted from blood. The source of these receptors is a man aged 30 to 39 in good health. CDR3s include the opening cysteine and the closing phenylalanine or tryptophan. The D gene is left open where the match is weak. Not every row has a clone size; where given, it reads once, few, many or a size class.

TRBJ2-7	TRBD1	TRBV28	NA	CASGWTGWGEQYF	TGTGCCAGCGGTTGGACAGGGTGGGGCGAGCAGTACTTC
TRBJ2-1	NA	TRBV27	NA	CASSLLFPYNEQFF	TGTGCCAGCAGTTTATTGTTCCCCTACAATGAGCAGTTCTTC
TRBJ2-3	NA	TRBV7-6	NA	CASSLLTGLRTDTQYF	TGTGCCAGCAGCTTATTAACTGGGCTCCGAACAGATACGCAGTATTTT
TRBJ1-2	TRBD1	TRBV7-9	NA	CASSLDRGPNYGYTF	TGTGCCAGCAGCTTAGACAGGGGGCCGAACTATGGCTACACCTTC
TRBJ2-7	NA	TRBV27	once	CASSFTDSYEQYF	TGTGCCAGCAGTTTTACAGACTCCTACGAGCAGTACTTC
TRBJ1-2	NA	TRBV29-1	few	CSVRDPRNYGYTF	TGCAGCGTTCGGGACCCCAGGAACTATGGCTACACCTTC
TRBJ1-1	NA	TRBV7-9	NA	CASSQDDTEAFF	TGTGCCAGCAGCCAAGATGACACTGAAGCTTTCTTT
TRBJ2-7	NA	TRBV5-1	NA	CASSQQANHYEQYF	TGCGCCAGCAGCCAGCAGGCCAATCACTACGAGCAGTACTTC
TRBJ1-5	NA	TRBV6-6	NA	CASSPTGTNQPQHF	TGTGCCAGCAGTCCCACAGGGACCAATCAGCCCCAGCATTTT
TRBJ1-1	TRBD1	TRBV28	NA	CASSPPGTGGTEAFF	TGTGCCAGCAGTCCCCCCGGGACAGGGGGCACTGAAGCTTTCTTT
TRBJ1-1	NA	TRBV28	NA	CASSLPGIMNTEAFF	TGTGCCAGCAGTTTACCCGGAATCATGAACACTGAAGCTTTCTTT
TRBJ2-1	TRBD2	TRBV28	NA	CASSSGLAGSWEQFF	TGTGCCAGCAGTTCCGGACTAGCGGGATCTTGGGAGCAGTTCTTC
TRBJ1-1	TRBD1	TRBV27	NA	CASSFMTGSTEAFF	TGTGCCAGCAGTTTCATGACAGGGAGCACTGAAGCTTTCTTT
TRBJ1-2	NA	TRBV21-1	NA	CASSNQEFYGYTF	TGTGCCAGCAGCAATCAGGAATTCTATGGCTACACCTTC
TRBJ2-3	TRBD2	TRBV5-1	NA	CASSLEGTSGSSTDTQYF	TGCGCCAGCAGCTTGGAAGGGACTAGCGGGTCTAGCACAGATACGCAGTATTTT
TRBJ1-1	TRBD1	TRBV15	once	CATSRDRGTAEAFF	TGTGCCACCAGCAGAGATCGCGGGACAGCTGAAGCTTTCTTT
TRBJ1-1	NA	TRBV10-1	NA	CASSESREGDTEAFF	TGCGCCAGCAGTGAGTCCAGAGAGGGGGACACTGAAGCTTTCTTT
TRBJ2-7	TRBD1	TRBV5-5	NA	CASSLAGTGSYEQYF	TGTGCCAGCAGCTTGGCCGGGACAGGCTCCTACGAGCAGTACTTC
TRBJ2-3	NA	TRBV2	NA	CASRRALATAHDTQYF	TGTGCCAGCAGAAGAGCCCTAGCCACAGCCCATGATACGCAGTATTTT
TRBJ2-5	TRBD2	TRBV4-1	NA	CASSRLSSGLSTQYF	TGCGCCAGCAGCCGCCTCTCTAGCGGCTTATCGACCCAGTACTTC
TRBJ1-1	NA	TRBV10-2	NA	CASRDLQAMNTEAFF	TGCGCCAGCAGGGACCTACAGGCCATGAACACTGAAGCTTTCTTT
TRBJ1-5	NA	TRBV19	NA	CATALDWGLGEQPQHF	TGTGCCACCGCCCTTGATTGGGGGCTCGGGGAGCAGCCCCAGCATTTT
TRBJ2-3	TRBD2	TRBV9	NA	CASSAGGGQTPTDTQYF	TGTGCCAGCAGCGCCGGGGGGGGCCAAACCCCTACAGATACGCAGTATTTT
TRBJ2-3	TRBD1	TRBV5-1	NA	CASSQTGSTDTQYF	TGCGCCAGCAGCCAGACAGGGAGCACAGATACGCAGTATTTT
TRBJ2-7	NA	TRBV5-1	NA	CASTEGVGYQQYF	TGCGCCAGCACCGAAGGGGTTGGATACCAGCAGTACTTC
TRBJ2-5	TRBD1	TRBV15	NA	CATRDRGTETQYF	TGTGCCACCAGGGACAGGGGGACGGAGACCCAGTACTTC
TRBJ2-3	NA	TRBV7-6	NA	CASSRYRGAGDTQYF	TGTGCCAGCAGCCGATATAGGGGGGCTGGAGATACGCAGTATTTT
TRBJ2-3	TRBD2	TRBV9	NA	CASSGDYTDTQYF	TGTGCCAGCAGCGGGGACTACACAGATACGCAGTATTTT
TRBJ2-3	TRBD2	TRBV13	NA	CASTLGGLAASTDTQYF	TGTGCCAGCACACTCGGAGGACTAGCGGCCAGCACAGATACGCAGTATTTT
TRBJ2-3	NA	TRBV19	NA	CASSPAGRSTDTQYF	TGTGCCAGTAGTCCTGCGGGCCGGAGCACAGATACGCAGTATTTT
TRBJ1-1	TRBD1	TRBV11-2	NA	CASSLDGLAGGDWTEAFF	TGTGCCAGCAGCTTAGATGGTTTGGCAGGGGGCGATTGGACTGAAGCTTTCTTT
TRBJ2-1	TRBD2	TRBV4-1	NA	CASSQDFLAGGYNEQFF	TGCGCCAGCAGCCAAGATTTTCTAGCGGGGGGATACAATGAGCAGTTCTTC
TRBJ2-1	TRBD1	TRBV6-5	NA	CASSYDTGGNEQFF	TGTGCCAGCAGTTACGACACAGGGGGCAATGAGCAGTTCTTC
TRBJ1-2	NA	TRBV9	NA	CASGPTGNYGYTF	TGTGCCAGCGGACCGACGGGTAACTATGGCTACACCTTC
TRBJ1-2	NA	TRBV11-2	NA	CASSLLNYGYTF	TGTGCCAGCAGCTTACTGAACTATGGCTACACCTTC
TRBJ2-2	NA	TRBV9	NA	CASKRDTGELFF	TGTGCCAGCAAAAGGGACACCGGGGAGCTGTTTTTT
TRBJ2-5	NA	TRBV5-1	NA	CASSFPRPAQNTYQETQYF	TGCGCCAGCAGCTTTCCCAGACCGGCCCAAAACACCTACCAAGAGACCCAGTACTTC
TRBJ2-1	NA	TRBV6-5	few	CASSYSGQYNEQFF	TGTGCCAGCAGTTACTCGGGCCAATACAATGAGCAGTTCTTC
TRBJ2-7	TRBD1	TRBV27	once	CASSLSGDRGSYEQYF	TGTGCCAGCAGTTTATCTGGCGACAGGGGATCCTACGAGCAGTACTTC